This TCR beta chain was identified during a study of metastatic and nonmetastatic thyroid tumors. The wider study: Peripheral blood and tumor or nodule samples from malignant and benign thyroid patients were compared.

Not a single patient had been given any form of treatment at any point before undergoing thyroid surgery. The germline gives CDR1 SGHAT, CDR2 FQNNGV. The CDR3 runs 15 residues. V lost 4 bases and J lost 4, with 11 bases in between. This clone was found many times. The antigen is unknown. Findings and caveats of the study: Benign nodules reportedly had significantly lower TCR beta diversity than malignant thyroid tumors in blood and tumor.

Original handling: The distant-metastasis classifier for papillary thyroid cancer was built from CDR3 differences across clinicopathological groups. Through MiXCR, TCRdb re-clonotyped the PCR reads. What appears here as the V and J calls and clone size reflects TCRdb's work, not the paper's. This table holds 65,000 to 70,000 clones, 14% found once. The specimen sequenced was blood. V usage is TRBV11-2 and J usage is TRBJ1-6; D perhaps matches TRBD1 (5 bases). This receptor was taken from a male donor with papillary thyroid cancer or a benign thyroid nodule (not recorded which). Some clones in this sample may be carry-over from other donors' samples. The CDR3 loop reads CASSSIGAYNSPLHF. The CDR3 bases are TGTGCCAGCAGCTCGATCGGGGCTTATAATTCACCCCTCCACTTT. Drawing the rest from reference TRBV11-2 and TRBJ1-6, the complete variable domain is EAGVAQSPRYKIIEKRQSVAFWCNPISGHATLYWYQQILGQGPKLLIQFQNNGVVDDSQLPKDRFSAERLKGVDSTLKIQPAKLEDSAVYLCASSSIGAYNSPLHFGNGTRLTVT.